The sequence of this TCR beta chain was determined in a study of CD8 T cell repertoires and HIV-1 epitope variants. In the case of this clone: Its cognate antigen is unknown.

TCR beta CDR3 was sequenced at survey depth on immunoSEQ. The data were produced by immunoSEQ multiplex PCR, yet TCRdb's version contains in-frame clones alone and is incomplete. The sample includes about 5,500 clones, approximately 70% of them seen just once. Sequencing input: cultured CD8+ T cells derived from PBMCs. This clonotype was sampled from a male donor with HIV.

The CDR3 reads CASSSSFYDSYEQYF. CDR3 nucleotide sequence: TGCGCCAGCAGCTCCTCCTTCTACGACTCCTACGAGCAGTACTTC. The chain is built from TRBV5-1 and TRBJ2-7; D is ambiguous. CDR3 length: 15 residues. Trimming removed 3 bases from V and 0 bases from J, with 13 bases in between. In germline, CDR1 is SGHRS, CDR2 YFSETQ.